This T cell receptor beta chain was recovered during a study of T cells after yellow fever vaccination. As to this clonotype: Its target is not known.

The CDR3 is 13 residues long. Germline V lookup: CDR1 GTSNPN, CDR2 SVGIG (reference sequence). Trimming removed 0 bases from V and 6 bases from J, with 9 bases in between. The study's findings and limits: Most primary-vaccination clones reappeared after the booster (approximately 95% CD4, 85% to 90% CD8). Repertoires sorted by FACS could include abundant clonotypes that are contaminants from the bulk population.

TCRdb passed the 5' RACE reads through MiXCR, listing each CDR3 protein once. The repertoire includes roughly 500,000 distinct CDR3 sequences, 15% to 20% of them detected once, and approximately 14% sits in the top ten. Sequenced here: PBMCs, sampled 15 days after the yellow fever booster vaccination. The sequence was obtained from a man between 25 and 39 years old who received the YFV17D yellow fever vaccine. The chain recombines TRBV30 with TRBJ2-1; unclear D gene. CDR3 in amino acids: CAWSVWVGNEQFF. CDR3 coding DNA: TGTGCCTGGAGTGTATGGGTGGGCAATGAGCAGTTCTTC.